The source of this T cell receptor (beta chain) is a study of T cells in women clearing cervical HPV infection. Study as a whole: Control women cleared a single incident HPV16 infection within 12 months. Controls gave blood once infection was undetectable; cases at lesion identification.

Regarding this clone: The CDR3 end lies 3 residues beyond the end of the read and is filled in from the germline J gene.

The data were produced by immunoSEQ multiplex PCR, yet TCRdb's version contains in-frame clones alone and is incomplete. The sample has approximately 21,000 clones. All participants had a single incident cervical HPV16 infection, and prevalent HPV16 infections were excluded. Dot-blot hybridization genotyped cervical HPV amplified with MY09/MY11 PCR. CDR1 is SGHRS, CDR2 YFSETQ, per germline. Trimming took 4 bases from V and 3 from J, leaving 10 bases between them. The CDR3 runs 13 residues. This clonotype originated in a woman between 18 and 70 years old with a cervical HPV16 infection that either progressed to CIN3+ or cleared (not recorded which). What was sequenced was blood buffy coat. The rearrangement joins TRBV5-1 to TRBJ2-5, with D possibly being TRBD1 (6 bases). CDR3 DNA, as far as it was read: TGCGCCAGCAGCCCCTCAGGGGAAGAGACC. This sequence encodes CASSPSGEET. The whole CDR3 sequence is CASSPSGEETQYF.